This T cell receptor (beta chain) was found in a study of CD8 T cells in ankylosing spondylitis. Study-wide findings and caveats: Disease-associated clones were reportedly significantly overrepresented in matched ankylosing spondylitis synovial fluid. Within ankylosing spondylitis blood, a TCR beta motif made up of fewer than ten highly homologous variants appeared to be characteristic.

Construction of TCR beta libraries was performed using quantitative 5'-RACE with molecular barcodes. TCRdb fed the 5' RACE reads into MiXCR, producing one record per CDR3 protein. This table has fewer than 250,000 distinct CDR3 sequences, approximately 30% appearing once. Concerning this clonotype itself: The antigen is unknown.

V lost 3 bases, J lost 1 base, and 9 bases lay in between. This CDR3 is built from 13 residues. Germline V gene lookup returns CDR1 DFQATT and CDR2 SNEGSKA (reference sequence). The sequence was collected from a male donor with ankylosing spondylitis or in good health (not recorded which). Sequences were obtained from blood, either unsorted or a sorted T cell fraction (not recorded which). The V gene is TRBV20-1, the J gene TRBJ1-1; D may be TRBD1 (6 bases). The CDR3 is CSARPQGNTEAFF. DNA for the CDR3: TGCAGTGCTAGGCCACAGGGGAACACTGAAGCTTTCTTT.